The T cell receptor beta chain under discussion was sequenced for a study of radiotherapy plus CTLA-4 blockade in lung cancer. Study in general: With over 25% of patients having disease control, objective responses were seen in 15% to 20%.

Libraries were prepared by immunoSEQ multiplex PCR; TCRdb keeps only in-frame clonotypes and omits some of them. The sample holds approximately 72,000 clones, 78% seen once. This CDR3 spans 15 amino acids. Germline V gene sequence: CDR1 SGHDT, CDR2 YYEEEE. The V and J ends lost 4 bases and 5 bases, in that order; junction bases with no gene match: 10. A remark on this clone: The antigen remains unidentified.

Study outcomes and limitations: Alongside interferon-beta, early blood T cell clone dynamics were reportedly the best predictor of response. TCR clones of tumor origin grew in blood after radiotherapy plus ipilimumab.

The clonotype originates from a human donor with non-small cell lung cancer who had a complete response to radiotherapy plus ipilimumab. The rearrangement uses TRBV5-6 and TRBJ1-2; 8 bases are a match to TRBD1. Sequences were derived from peripheral blood, sampled from a patient treated with radiotherapy plus ipilimumab. The CDR3 loop is CASSERDRGRYGYTF. As DNA, the CDR3 is TGTGCCAGCAGCGAAAGAGACAGGGGACGGTATGGCTACACCTTC.